The 12 T cell receptor beta chains presented below share a single source sample, sequenced in a study of molecular identifiers for immune sequencing clone quantification. One entry per CDR3 protein results from TCRdb running MiXCR on the PCR reads. The sample contains more than 70,000 distinct CDR3 sequences, 21% of which appear only once. The sample taken for sequencing was naive CD8+ T cells from blood, with Jurkat cell RNA spiked in. Documented subset: FACS-sorted CD8+CD4-CCR7+CD45RA+ naive T cells. Receptor source: a human donor in good health. Some libraries in this study had Jurkat cell RNA spiked in.

The chain uses TRBV5-1 and TRBJ2-7, with D tentatively TRBD1 or TRBD2 (5 bases each). Germline V gene lookup returns CDR1 SGHRS and CDR2 YFSETQ. The CDR3 sequence is 15 residues long. Trimming removed 0 bases from V and 5 bases from J, with 15 bases in between. CDR3 nucleotide sequence: TGCGCCAGCAGCTTGGTAGAGGGACCGGCTCACGAGCAGTACTTC. Translation: CASSLVEGPAHEQYF.

The V and J genes are TRBV30 and TRBJ2-2, with unresolved D. The V gene lost 0 bases and the J gene lost 4 bases, with 6 bases spanning the gap. The CDR3 loop spans 13 amino acids. Germline V gene data show CDR1 as GTSNPN and CDR2 as SVGIG (reference sequence). The CDR3 sequence is CAWSVPITGELFF. CDR3 DNA sequence: TGTGCCTGGAGTGTTCCAATCACCGGGGAGCTGTTTTTT.

This clonotype showed up many times. The gene calls are TRBV27 and TRBJ2-1; the match to TRBD2 covers 13 bases. Losses at the gene ends were 1 base for V and 8 bases for J; bases not matched to a gene: 5. The CDR3 loop spans 16 amino acids. Germline V gene sequence: CDR1 MNHEY, CDR2 SMNVEV (reference sequence). CDR3 sequence: CASSLLTSGRSDEQFF. Here the CDR3 DNA reads TGTGCCAGCAGTTTATTGACTAGCGGGAGGTCGGATGAGCAGTTCTTC.

As regards this clonotype: A single base separates this from a much larger clone, so it may be a read error. V gene TRBV4-1 combines with J gene TRBJ1-2; maybe TRBD1 (6 bases). This CDR3 comprises 16 residues. Trimming cost V 1 base and J 4 bases, with 16 bases left between them. In germline, CDR1 is MGHRA, CDR2 YSYEKL. CDR3 protein: CASSQAWLDRSYGYTF. The CDR3 DNA is TGCGCCAGCAGCCAAGCTTGGTTAGACAGGAGCTATGGCTACACCTTC.

Comments on this clonotype: It may be a read error: a sequence one base away is much more abundant. This chain connects TRBV6-5 to TRBJ2-5; 8 bases match TRBD1. This CDR3 has 14 amino acids. The V gene's germline CDR1 is MNHEY and CDR2 SVGAGI. Here the CDR3 DNA reads TGTGCCAGCAGTTATTCAGGGGGCCAAGAGACCCGGTACTTC. Translation gives CASSYSGGQETRYF.

Note on this clonotype: One base away lies a much larger clone, so this may be a sequencing read error. The CDR3 region is CASSPRWGAYEQCF. The CDR3 bases are TGTGCCAGCAGCCCCCGGTGGGGCGCCTACGAGCAGTGCTTC. The rearrangement links TRBV9 to TRBJ2-7; D may be TRBD1 (5 bases). CDR1 and CDR2 (germline): SGDLS, YYNGEE. This CDR3 contains 14 residues.

As to this clonotype: A read error may be the cause here, since a much bigger clone is one base away. This chain uses TRBV30 with TRBJ2-5; no reliable D call. The germline V gene encodes CDR1 GTSNPN and CDR2 SVGIG (reference sequence). V lost 2 bases, J lost 7 bases, and 5 bases lay in between. The CDR3 totals 10 residues. In DNA, the CDR3 is TGTGCCTGGAGTCGAGGGACCCAGTACTTC. Protein: CAWSRGTQYF. Combining the CDR3 with reference TRBV30 and TRBJ2-5 gives the whole variable domain SQTIHQWPATLVQPVGSPLSLECTVEGTSNPNLYWYRQAAGRGLQLLFYSVGIGQISSEVPQNLSASRPQDRQFILSSKKLLLSDSGFYLCAWSRGTQYFGPGTRLLVL.

The table lists this clonotype with many counts. The V call is TRBV4-3, the J call TRBJ2-5, with TRBD2 matching 8 bases. Germline lookup yields CDR1 LGHNA and CDR2 YSLEER. The CDR3 spans 16 residues. Trimming took 1 base from V and 5 from J; bases not matched to a gene: 9. The CDR3: CASSQVQTGGYETQYF. The CDR3 region has the DNA TGCGCCAGCAGCCAAGTTCAAACGGGGGGGTATGAGACCCAGTACTTC.

This clonotype was counted many times. The V call is TRBV12-3 or TRBV12-4, the J call TRBJ2-7, with D possibly being TRBD2 (5 bases). The CDR3 has 14 amino acids. V lost 3 bases, J lost 4 bases, and 13 bases lay in between. CDR3 sequence reads: CASSLTDRGYEQYF. The CDR3 bases are TGTGCCAGCAGTTTGACGGACCGGGGTTACGAGCAGTACTTC.

This clonotype was detected many times. The chain employs TRBV12-3 or TRBV12-4 and TRBJ1-5, with 8 bases matching TRBD1. The J segment lost 7 bases and the V segment lost 6 bases, leaving 11 bases of the junction unmatched. The CDR3 is 15 amino acids. CDR3 loop: CASRDAGGAGQPQHF. DNA for the CDR3: TGTGCCAGCAGAGATGCAGGGGGCGCGGGGCAGCCCCAGCATTTT.

The chain couples TRBV6-6 to TRBJ1-3; 8 nucleotides match TRBD1. Germline loops: CDR1 MNHNY, CDR2 SVGAGI (reference sequence). J lost 0 bases, V lost 6 bases, and 10 bases had no gene match. CDR3 length equals 17 residues. The CDR3 nucleotides read TGTGCCAGCAGCCCCGGCGCGGGGACAGGCTCTGGAAACACCATATATTTT. Translated, it gives CASSPGAGTGSGNTIYF.

This clonotype was seen repeatedly, ten times or more. This CDR3 reads CASSPGPNNEQFF. The CDR3 DNA sequence: TGTGCCAGCAGTCCTGGACCGAACAATGAGCAGTTCTTC. The rearrangement links TRBV27 to TRBJ2-1; D unresolved. V shed 5 bases and J shed 5 bases, with 10 bases lying between them. There are 13 residues in the CDR3. Germline V gene data show CDR1 as MNHEY and CDR2 as SMNVEV (reference sequence).